Below are 7 T cell receptor beta chains sequenced from a single sample in a study of blood T cell repertoires in COVID-19. The table came from immunoSEQ multiplex PCR; TCRdb's copy has only in-frame clones and leaves some out. The sample shows under 170,000 clones, roughly 87% of them seen only once. Sequences were obtained from peripheral blood. The receptors derive from a woman aged 55 to 70 with active or convalescent COVID-19.

The chain links TRBV19 to TRBJ1-5, with 7 bases lining up with TRBD1. The CDR3 is 13 residues long. V lost 6 bases and J lost 1; bases outside the gene matches: 0. From germline, CDR1 is LNHDA and CDR2 SQIVND (reference sequence). CDR3 residues: CASRGQSNQPQHF. The CDR3 nucleotides are TGTGCCAGTAGGGGACAGAGCAATCAGCCCCAGCATTTT.

The genes are TRBV9 and TRBJ1-3, with TRBD1 identical over 9 bases. J was trimmed by 2 bases and V by 0 bases; bases with no gene match: 9. Per germline, CDR1 SGDLS and CDR2 YYNGEE. The CDR3 loop spans 18 amino acids. The CDR3 loop reads CASSVATGDRVTGNTIYF. In nucleotides, the CDR3 is TGTGCCAGCAGCGTAGCTACTGGGGACAGGGTGACTGGAAACACCATATATTTT.

The chain has TRBV5-1 and TRBJ1-2, with a possible D match to TRBD1 (6 bases). The germline CDR1 and CDR2 sequences are SGHRS and YFSETQ. This CDR3 contains 15 residues. The V gene lost 0 bases and the J gene lost 2 bases, with 11 bases spanning the gap. The DNA for the CDR3 is TGCGCCAGCAGCTTGGGTCGGGACACCAACTATGGCTACACCTTC. It yields the protein CASSLGRDTNYGYTF. Full variable domain (missing parts from reference TRBV5-1 and TRBJ1-2): KAGVTQTPRYLIKTRGQQVTLSCSPISGHRSVSWYQQTPGQGLQFLFEYFSETQRNKGNFPGRFSGRQFSNSRSEMNVSTLELGDSALYLCASSLGRDTNYGYTFGSGTRLTVV.

This sequence joins TRBV12-5 and TRBJ1-2, with D possibly matching TRBD1 (6 bases). There are 14 residues in the CDR3. CDR1 LGHNT and CDR2 FRNRAP come from the germline V gene. V shed 0 bases and J shed 5 bases, with 10 bases lying between them. The CDR3 protein is CASGLVRGGYGYTF. DNA for the CDR3: TGTGCTAGTGGTTTGGTCAGGGGCGGATATGGCTACACCTTC.

The chain joins TRBV4-3 to TRBJ1-4, with D maybe TRBD1 (6 bases). CDR3 length: 15 amino acids. V lost 5 bases and J lost 8, with 18 bases in between. Germline CDR1 is LGHNA and CDR2 is YSLEER. CDR3 protein: CASSLQQQGPEKLFF. CDR3 sequence (DNA): TGCGCCAGCAGCTTACAACAACAGGGCCCCGAAAAACTGTTTTTT.

V is TRBV4-3 and J is TRBJ2-3, with TRBD1 matching over 9 bases. The CDR3 sequence is 17 residues long. V trimming: 3 bases; J trimming: 2 bases; junction bases outside the gene matches: 9. CDR1 and CDR2 (germline): LGHNA, YSLEER. This CDR3 reads CASSQDYRGLSTDTQYF. CDR3 nucleotide sequence: TGCGCCAGCAGCCAGGATTACAGGGGGCTCTCCACAGATACGCAGTATTTT.

The V gene is TRBV10-3, the J gene TRBJ2-2; D is possibly TRBD2 (6 bases). Trimming left V 6 bases short and J 6 bases short, with 29 bases between. The germline CDR1 and CDR2 sequences are ENHRY and SYGVKD. The CDR3 length is 19 residues. The CDR3 DNA reads TGTGCCATCAGGGGGGGTCGAAGAAATCAACCAGCAATCTCCGGGGAGCTGTTTTTT. Protein sequence: CAIRGGRRNQPAISGELFF.